These 7 T cell receptor beta chains originate from one sample sequenced in a study of CD8+ T cells in alopecia areata. It was from alopecia areata patients that lesional scalp punch biopsies and peripheral blood were collected. Following RNA extraction, reverse transcription yielded cDNA that acted as the sequencing template. The table came from immunoSEQ multiplex PCR; TCRdb's copy has only in-frame clones and leaves some out. Here the sample spans about 12,000 clones, around 50% being singletons. Input material: skin. Every receptor here comes from a human donor with alopecia areata.

The chain carries TRBV2 and TRBJ2-5, with 10 bases identical to TRBD1. This CDR3 has 14 amino acids. With V trimmed by 6 bases and J by 4 bases, 5 bases remained unmatched. Germline V gene sequence: CDR1 SNHLY, CDR2 FYNNEI. The CDR3: CASSDGQGGETQYF. DNA for the CDR3: TGTGCCAGCAGCGACGGACAGGGGGGAGAGACCCAGTACTTC.

The rearrangement uses TRBV6-1 and TRBJ2-3; the match to TRBD1 covers 7 bases. The V gene's germline CDR1 is MNHNS and CDR2 SASEGT. The CDR3 loop spans 16 amino acids. J lost 1 base, V lost 4 bases, and 8 bases had no gene match. The CDR3 nucleotides are TGTGCCAGCAGTGCCCAGACAGGGAGCCGCACAGATACGCAGTATTTT. It encodes CASSAQTGSRTDTQYF.

The chain couples TRBV28 to TRBJ2-7; 15 positions agree with TRBD2. With V trimmed by 3 bases and J by 6 bases, 12 bases remained unmatched. CDR3 length: 18 amino acids. CDR1 MDHEN and CDR2 SYDVKM come from the germline V gene. The CDR3 here is CASSFVLRGLAGGIEQYF. Here the CDR3 DNA reads TGTGCCAGCAGTTTTGTACTGAGGGGACTAGCGGGAGGTATCGAGCAGTACTTC.

In its sample, this clone was seen a few times. Compared with germline, one end of the junction differs, possibly owing to a read error. The V call is TRBV6-1, the J call TRBJ2-7, with D possibly matching TRBD1 (5 bases). The CDR3 runs to 14 residues. Germline V CDR1 and CDR2: MNHNS, SASEGT. Written as DNA, the CDR3 is TGTGCCAGCCTACCTGACAGCCACTCCGACGAGCAGTACTTC. Residues: CASLPDSHSDEQYF.

CDR3 protein: CASSQWTGGYEQYF. The DNA of the CDR3 is TGTGCCAGCAGCCAATGGACAGGGGGGTACGAGCAGTACTTC. The chain has TRBV7-2 and TRBJ2-7; TRBD1 aligns across 10 bases. Trimming cost V 5 bases and J 4 bases; bases outside gene matches: 5. CDR1 is SGHTA, CDR2 FQGNSA, per germline. The CDR3 spans 14 residues.

The chain recombines TRBV19 with TRBJ2-6; no reliable D call. CDR1 and CDR2 from the germline V gene are LNHDA and SQIVND (reference sequence). This CDR3 contains 14 residues. Trimming removed 4 bases from V and 2 bases from J, with 6 bases in between. The CDR3 spells CASSTQAGANVLTF. DNA of the CDR3: TGTGCCAGTAGTACCCAGGCTGGGGCCAACGTCCTGACTTTC.

The chain is built from TRBV5-1 and TRBJ2-2; 10 bases agree with TRBD2. V was pared by 0 bases and J by 5 bases, with 4 bases of the junction left unmatched. CDR1 is SGHRS and CDR2 is YFSETQ in the germline V gene. This CDR3 is 16 amino acids long. The CDR3 here is CASSLDPSGGTGELFF. Written as DNA, the CDR3 is TGCGCCAGCAGCTTGGATCCTAGCGGGGGAACCGGGGAGCTGTTTTTT.